This T cell receptor beta chain was sequenced during a study of identical twins. TCRdb reprocessed the 5' RACE reads via MiXCR and lists one record per CDR3 protein. The repertoire holds under 800,000 distinct CDR3 sequences, with around 20% as singletons. The table lists this clonotype with many counts. V shed 0 bases and J shed 1 base, with 7 bases lying between them. This CDR3 is 14 amino acids long. CDR1 and CDR2 from the germline V gene are SGDLS and YYNGEE. These same records also appear under a second study, on T cells expressing NK-cell markers.

The sequence derives from a young woman in good health. The sample consisted of PBMCs. The chain carries TRBV9 and TRBJ1-1; D call uncertain. This CDR3 reads CASSVGPQNTEAFF. The CDR3 DNA reads TGTGCCAGCAGCGTAGGACCGCAGAACACTGAAGCTTTCTTT.